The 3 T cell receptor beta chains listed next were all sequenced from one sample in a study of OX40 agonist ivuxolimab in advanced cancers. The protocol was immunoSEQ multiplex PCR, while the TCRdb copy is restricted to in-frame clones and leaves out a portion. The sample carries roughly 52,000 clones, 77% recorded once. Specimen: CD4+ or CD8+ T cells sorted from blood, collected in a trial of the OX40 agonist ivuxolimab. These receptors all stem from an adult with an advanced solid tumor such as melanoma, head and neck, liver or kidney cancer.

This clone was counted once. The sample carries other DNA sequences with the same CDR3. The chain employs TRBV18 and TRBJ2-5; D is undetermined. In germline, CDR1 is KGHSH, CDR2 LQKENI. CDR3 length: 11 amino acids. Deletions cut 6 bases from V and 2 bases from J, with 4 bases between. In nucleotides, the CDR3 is TGTGCCAGCTCTCTTCAAGAGACCCAGTACTTC. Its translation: CASSLQETQYF.

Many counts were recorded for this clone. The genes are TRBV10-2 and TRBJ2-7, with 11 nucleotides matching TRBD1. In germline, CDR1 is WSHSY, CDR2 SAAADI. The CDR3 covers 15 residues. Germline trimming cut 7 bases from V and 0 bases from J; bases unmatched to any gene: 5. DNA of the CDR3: TGCGCCAGCACTAGGGACAGGGGGGACTCCTACGAGCAGTACTTC. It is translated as CASTRDRGDSYEQYF.

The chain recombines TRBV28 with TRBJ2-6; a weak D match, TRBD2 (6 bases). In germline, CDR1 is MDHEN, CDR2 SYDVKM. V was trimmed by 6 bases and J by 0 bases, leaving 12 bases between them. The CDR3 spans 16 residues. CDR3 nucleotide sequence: TGTGCCAGCAGCCCTGGGACTCCCTCTGGGGCCAACGTCCTGACTTTC. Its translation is CASSPGTPSGANVLTF. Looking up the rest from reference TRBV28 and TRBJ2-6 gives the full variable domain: DVKVTQSSRYLVKRTGEKVFLECVQDMDHENMFWYRQDPGLGLRLIYFSYDVKMKEKGDIPEGYSVSREKKERFSLILESASTNQTSMYLCASSPGTPSGANVLTFGAGSRLTVL.